These 31 T cell receptor beta chains share one sample of origin, sequenced in a study of brain T cells in children with intractable seizures. Using immunoSEQ multiplex PCR, the repertoire was profiled, and TCRdb retains in-frame clones only, with some absent. The sample contains some 64,000 clones, 90% to 97% of which appear only once. Sample: peripheral blood, taken at surgery. The source of these receptors is a boy in the first two years of life with focal cortical dysplasia and intractable seizures.

J is TRBJ2-5 and V is TRBV7-9, with 12 bases aligning to TRBD2. The CDR3 contains 16 residues. Germline V lookup: CDR1 SEHNR, CDR2 FQNEAQ (reference sequence). V was pared by 2 bases and J by 5 bases, with 6 bases of the junction left unmatched. This chain's CDR3 is CASSLTLAGGRETQYF. The CDR3 DNA is TGTGCCAGCAGCTTAACACTAGCGGGAGGTCGGGAGACCCAGTACTTC.

The genes are TRBV11-1 and TRBJ2-1; D is unclear. Trimming cost V 2 bases and J 4 bases, with 15 bases left between them. The germline gives CDR1 SGHAT, CDR2 FQDESV (reference sequence). CDR3 length equals 16 residues. CDR3 nucleotide sequence: TGTGCCAGCAGCTTACTCGGATTCGAAGGTTACAATGAGCAGTTCTTC. This encodes CASSLLGFEGYNEQFF.

The chain combines TRBV4-3 with TRBJ2-1; 9 bases align to TRBD1. CDR1 LGHNA and CDR2 YSLEER come from the germline V gene. V shed 0 bases, J shed 6 bases, and the junction held 6 bases outside the gene matches. The CDR3 is made up of 16 amino acids. CDR3 DNA sequence: TGCGCCAGCAGCCAAGATCTGGGACAGGGAGGCAATGAGCAGTTCTTC. Its translation: CASSQDLGQGGNEQFF.

This clone was seen a single time. V is TRBV3-1 (or the pseudogene TRBV3-2) and J is TRBJ1-5; perhaps TRBD1 as D (6 bases). The CDR3 runs 14 residues. CDR1 is LGHDT and CDR2 is YNNKEL in the germline V gene (reference sequence). The V end lost 1 base, the J end lost 6 bases, and 10 bases lay between the germline ends. CDR3 amino acids: CASSQGQGSQPQHF. CDR3 DNA: TGTGCCAGCAGCCAAGGGCAGGGGAGTCAGCCCCAGCATTTT.

The rearrangement joins TRBV7-2 to TRBJ2-3; D not resolved. CDR1 is SGHTA and CDR2 is FQGNSA in the germline V gene. The V and J ends lost 3 bases and 0 bases respectively, with 10 bases between them. This CDR3 region has 15 residues. The CDR3 coding sequence is TGTGCCAGCAGCTTTACCCATTTTAGCACAGATACGCAGTATTTT. Amino acid sequence: CASSFTHFSTDTQYF.

The V gene is TRBV9, the J gene TRBJ2-3; perhaps TRBD1 as D (6 bases). Per germline, CDR1 SGDLS and CDR2 YYNGEE. The ends were cut back, 0 bases at V and 1 base at J, with 6 bases in the middle. This CDR3 spans 14 amino acids. This CDR3 is CASSVDRGTDTQYF. CDR3 in DNA: TGTGCCAGCAGCGTAGACAGGGGCACAGATACGCAGTATTTT.

This clone has only one observation. V and J are TRBV6-2 or TRBV6-3 and TRBJ2-4; 8 positions match TRBD1. Per the germline V gene, CDR1 is MNHEY and CDR2 is SVGEGT. The CDR3 is made up of 15 amino acids. Trimming at V came to 0 bases and at J to 8 bases, leaving 6 bases not matched to a gene. CDR3 bases: TGTGCCAGCAGTTACTCGACAGGGGTCGGTGACATTCAGTACTTC. As protein: CASSYSTGVGDIQYF.

V gene TRBV11-2 combines with J gene TRBJ2-4; 7 nucleotides match TRBD1. The V gene's germline CDR1 is SGHAT and CDR2 FQNNGV. V shed 3 bases and J 10 bases; nucleotides not matched to a gene: 12. CDR3 length equals 15 residues. In DNA form, the CDR3 reads TGTGCCAGCAGCTTTACAGGACAGGCGACCGCTATTCAGTACTTC. This translates into CASSFTGQATAIQYF.

The chain joins TRBV20-1 to TRBJ2-1; the D is unclear. V shed 7 bases and J shed 16 bases, with 11 bases lying between them. This CDR3 spans 8 amino acids. Germline CDR1 and CDR2: DFQATT and SNEGSKA (reference sequence). CDR3 bases: TGCAGTGATGGGGTGGAATTCTTC. This gives the protein CSDGVEFF.

This chain links TRBV6-6 with TRBJ2-7, with TRBD2 matching 13 bases. The trim removed 6 bases at V and 0 bases at J, leaving 14 bases unmatched. The CDR3 loop spans 19 amino acids. Per the germline V gene, CDR1 is MNHNY and CDR2 is SVGAGI (reference sequence). The CDR3, as DNA: TGTGCCAGCAGCTACAAGACTAGCGGGGGGCCTTACCACTCCTACGAGCAGTACTTC. It codes for CASSYKTSGGPYHSYEQYF.

V and J are TRBV5-5 and TRBJ2-6; D is undetermined. The V end was cut by 2 bases, the J end by 2 bases, with 11 bases between. The CDR3 has 16 residues. Germline V lookup: CDR1 SGHKS, CDR2 YYEKEE (reference sequence). The CDR3 DNA reads as TGTGCCAGCAGCTTCCTGGGTGGGGCTGGGGCCAACGTCCTGACTTTC. Its protein is CASSFLGGAGANVLTF.

The chain is built from TRBV4-1 and TRBJ1-5, with 11 nucleotides matching TRBD1. The ends lost 7 bases at V and 4 bases at J; junction bases unmatched: 6. Germline loops: CDR1 MGHRA, CDR2 YSYEKL. This CDR3 spans 15 amino acids. CDR3 in amino acids: CASTDRDRGNQPQHF. The DNA of the CDR3 is TGCGCCAGCACCGACCGGGACAGGGGGAATCAGCCCCAGCATTTT.

The chain carries TRBV7-2 and TRBJ2-5, with 11 bases fitting TRBD2. CDR1 and CDR2 (germline): SGHTA, FQGNSA. Losses at the gene ends were 5 bases for V and 3 bases for J; bases not matched to a gene: 2. The CDR3 contains 14 residues. CDR3 sequence reads: CASSQTSGEETQYF. The CDR3 coding sequence is TGTGCCAGCAGCCAGACTAGCGGGGAAGAGACCCAGTACTTC.

The V gene is TRBV10-1, the J gene TRBJ2-3; D assignment may be TRBD1 or TRBD2 (5 bases each). Germline CDR1 is WNHNN and CDR2 is SYGVQD (reference sequence). Trimming left V 10 bases short and J 0 bases short, with 23 bases between. The CDR3 sequence is 17 residues long. The CDR3 reads CAIQSLGRDPSTDTQYF. CDR3 in DNA: TGCGCCATCCAGTCTCTAGGACGGGACCCTAGCACAGATACGCAGTATTTT.

The chain employs TRBV23-1 and TRBJ1-5; D gene ambiguous. TRBV23-1 is annotated as an ORF whose role is uncertain. CDR3 length: 14 amino acids. The ends were cut back, 2 bases at V and 7 bases at J, with 12 bases in the middle. The CDR3 here is CASSQKGSGQPQHF. The CDR3 DNA reads TGCGCCAGCAGTCAAAAAGGGTCGGGGCAGCCCCAGCATTTT.

The rearrangement uses TRBV2 and TRBJ2-3; D remains unclear. The CDR3 loop spans 15 amino acids. The V end was cut by 2 bases, the J end by 2 bases, with 11 bases between. Germline lookup yields CDR1 SNHLY and CDR2 FYNNEI. The chain's CDR3 is CASSESRPITDTQYF. The DNA of the CDR3 is TGTGCCAGCAGTGAATCTCGGCCGATCACAGATACGCAGTATTTT.

The chain couples TRBV6-5 to TRBJ2-1; maybe TRBD1 (5 bases). V was trimmed by 10 bases and J by 10 bases, leaving 23 bases between them. This CDR3 is 14 amino acids long. Germline V lookup: CDR1 MNHEY, CDR2 SVGAGI. The CDR3 loop is CATSRHRTPWEQFF. The CDR3 DNA reads TGTGCCACCTCGCGCCACAGGACACCTTGGGAGCAGTTCTTC.

This chain links TRBV19 with TRBJ2-6, with TRBD1 as a possible D gene (6 bases). Per germline, CDR1 LNHDA and CDR2 SQIVND (reference sequence). V gave up 5 bases and J gave up 0 bases, with 17 bases separating them. The CDR3 has 18 residues. Here the CDR3 DNA reads TGTGCCAGTAGTGGTGGACAGTTCGGGCTCTCTGGGGCCAACGTCCTGACTTTC. It encodes CASSGGQFGLSGANVLTF.

V gene TRBV6-6 combines with J gene TRBJ1-4; 7 bases are shared with TRBD1. The ends lost 6 bases at V and 4 bases at J; junction bases unmatched: 5. The germline CDR1 and CDR2 sequences are MNHNY and SVGAGI (reference sequence). There are 14 residues in the CDR3. The CDR3 sequence is CASSETGFNEKLFF. The CDR3 DNA reads TGTGCCAGCAGCGAGACAGGGTTTAATGAAAAACTGTTTTTT.

The rearrangement joins TRBV12-3 or TRBV12-4 to TRBJ1-5; D remains ambiguous. The CDR3 runs to 11 residues. The germline V and J ends were trimmed by 8 bases and 7 bases, with 9 bases remaining between them. CDR3 in DNA: TGTGCCAGCGGAATCGGGCAGCCCCAGCATTTT. This gives the protein CASGIGQPQHF.

The genes are TRBV5-1 and TRBJ1-1, with 10 bases that match TRBD1. Trimming removed 2 bases from V and 4 bases from J; junction bases left unmatched: 14. Germline CDR1 SGHRS, CDR2 YFSETQ. This CDR3 is built from 18 residues. The CDR3 spells CASSFKLLPGQGSTEAFF. CDR3 nucleotides: TGCGCCAGCAGCTTTAAACTTTTACCGGGACAGGGGTCCACTGAAGCTTTCTTT.

This chain connects TRBV19 to TRBJ2-3, with 13 bases identical to TRBD2. Germline loops: CDR1 LNHDA, CDR2 SQIVND (reference sequence). V lost 1 base, J lost 2 bases, and 3 bases stayed unmatched. This CDR3 spans 17 amino acids. The CDR3 region is CASSIAGLAGNTDTQYF. CDR3 bases: TGTGCCAGTAGTATAGCGGGACTAGCGGGGAACACAGATACGCAGTATTTT.

The chain has TRBV27 and TRBJ1-1; D is unclear. The CDR3 is made up of 13 amino acids. CDR1 and CDR2 (germline): MNHEY, SMNVEV (reference sequence). Trimming cost V 6 bases and J 1 base, with 9 bases left between them. DNA for the CDR3: TGTGCCAGCAGCATCGGCTGGAACACTGAAGCTTTCTTT. This translates into CASSIGWNTEAFF.

This chain links TRBV29-1 with TRBJ2-1; 7 nucleotides match TRBD1. The CDR3 is 14 residues long. V trimming: 6 bases; J trimming: 5 bases; junction bases outside the gene matches: 10. Looked up from germline, CDR1 is SQVTM and CDR2 is ANQGSEA. CDR3 in amino acids: CSVLVQGIDNEQFF. CDR3 sequence (DNA): TGCAGCGTCCTAGTACAGGGGATCGACAATGAGCAGTTCTTC.

The CDR3 sequence: CSVEFTGGNTEAFF. CDR3 nucleotide sequence: TGCAGCGTTGAATTTACAGGGGGGAACACTGAAGCTTTCTTT. V and J are TRBV29-1 and TRBJ1-1, with TRBD1 matching 8 bases. V gave up 2 bases and J gave up 1 base; unmatched junction bases: 3. This CDR3 is built from 14 residues. CDR1 and CDR2 from the germline V gene are SQVTM and ANQGSEA.

V usage is TRBV5-1 and J usage is TRBJ1-3; 7 nucleotides match TRBD1. Per germline, CDR1 SGHRS and CDR2 YFSETQ. V lost 4 bases and J lost 3; bases outside the gene matches: 7. The CDR3 is 15 amino acids. For the CDR3, the DNA is TGCGCCAGCAGCATACCGACAGGGAATGGAAACACCATATATTTT. This translates into CASSIPTGNGNTIYF.

Here the CDR3 DNA reads TGTGCCAGCATGGGGCCGGGCAGACAATACGAGCAGTACTTC. This codes for CASMGPGRQYEQYF. The chain couples TRBV28 to TRBJ2-7, with D tentatively TRBD1 (5 bases). Trimming removed 7 bases at V and 4 bases at J, with 17 bases between. Per germline, CDR1 MDHEN and CDR2 SYDVKM. This CDR3 is built from 14 residues.

The genes are TRBV5-4 and TRBJ2-7; D may be TRBD1 (5 bases). Germline V CDR1 and CDR2: SGHNT, YYREEE (reference sequence). The CDR3 is 14 amino acids. V was clipped by 0 bases and J by 3 bases, with 10 bases between them. CDR3 sequence (DNA): TGTGCCAGCAGCTTGGGATCCCAGGGCTACGAGCAGTACTTC. Protein product: CASSLGSQGYEQYF.

The chain links TRBV3-1 (or the pseudogene TRBV3-2) to TRBJ2-3, with D possibly being TRBD2 (5 bases). Between the trimmed V and J ends, which lost 4 bases and 5 bases, there was a span of 10 bases. This CDR3 comprises 13 residues. Germline loops: CDR1 LGHDT, CDR2 YNNKEL (reference sequence). The CDR3 DNA follows: TGTGCCAGCAGCCTTCAGGCGGGAGATACGCAGTATTTT. It encodes CASSLQAGDTQYF.

The CDR3 coding sequence is TGTGCCAGCAGTAAACCGGGACAGATATACAATGAGCAGTTCTTC. Encoded protein: CASSKPGQIYNEQFF. This rearrangement joins TRBV6-5 to TRBJ2-1; 7 bases line up with TRBD1. CDR1 and CDR2 from the germline V gene are MNHEY and SVGAGI. This CDR3 is 15 amino acids long. V lost 5 bases, J lost 4 bases, and 8 bases stayed unmatched.

V gene TRBV7-2 combines with J gene TRBJ2-1; D is ambiguous. V lost 6 bases to trimming and J lost 4 bases, with 13 bases between them. CDR1 is SGHTA and CDR2 is FQGNSA in the germline V gene. The CDR3 length is 14 residues. This CDR3 is CASSIGFRYNEQFF. As DNA, the CDR3 is TGTGCCAGCAGTATAGGGTTCAGGTACAATGAGCAGTTCTTC. The whole variable domain, remainder taken from reference TRBV7-2 and TRBJ2-1, is GAGVSQSPSNKVTEKGKDVELRCDPISGHTALYWYRQSLGQGLEFLIYFQGNSAPDKSGLPSDRFSAERTGGSVSTLTIQRTQQEDSAVYLCASSIGFRYNEQFFGPGTRLTVL.